A single sample gave rise to the 28 T cell receptor beta chains below, sequenced in a study of identical twins. Via MiXCR, TCRdb re-called the 5' RACE reads, giving one row per CDR3 protein. The data hold some 630,000 distinct CDR3 sequences, with 7.1% observed a single time. These data also featured in a second study, about yellow fever vaccine responses in identical twins.

Sample: PBMCs. These receptor sequences come from a woman between 18 and 30 years old in good health.

This chain joins TRBV27 and TRBJ1-1; D is unclear. This CDR3 is built from 13 residues. The V end lost 3 bases, the J end lost 4 bases, and 9 bases lay between the germline ends. Germline V CDR1 and CDR2: MNHEY, SMNVEV (reference sequence). CDR3 sequence (DNA): TGTGCCAGCAGTTTCGCAGGTATCACTGAAGCTTTCTTT. It codes for CASSFAGITEAFF.

This clonotype was seen repeatedly, ten times or more. The chain employs TRBV4-1 and TRBJ1-2; D is uncertain. V shed 1 base and J shed 8 bases, with 5 bases lying between them. CDR1 is MGHRA and CDR2 is YSYEKL in the germline V gene. CDR3 length: 11 amino acids. CDR3 residues: CASSQGLGYTF. CDR3 bases: TGCGCCAGCAGCCAAGGGCTCGGCTACACCTTC.

A few counts support this clonotype. This chain connects TRBV10-3 to TRBJ2-1; 8 bases map to TRBD1. The germline V gene encodes CDR1 ENHRY and CDR2 SYGVKD. The CDR3 is made up of 18 amino acids. V shed 8 bases and J 0 bases; nucleotides not matched to a gene: 15. CDR3 sequence (DNA): TGTGCCATCCGCGGTGGACAGGGCCTCTCTAGCTCCTACAATGAGCAGTTCTTC. It encodes CAIRGGQGLSSSYNEQFF.

This clonotype was picked up many times. The chain has TRBV29-1 and TRBJ1-2, with D uncertain. This CDR3 is 10 amino acids long. Germline lookup yields CDR1 SQVTM and CDR2 ANQGSEA. The V end lost 6 bases, the J end lost 7 bases, and 9 bases lay between the germline ends. The CDR3 sequence: CSVDAGGYTF. The CDR3 DNA sequence: TGCAGCGTCGACGCTGGTGGCTACACCTTC.

This rearrangement joins TRBV4-1 to TRBJ1-1, with D possibly TRBD1 on 5 matching bases. CDR1 and CDR2 (germline): MGHRA, YSYEKL. The CDR3 sequence is 15 residues long. Trimming removed 1 base at V and 1 base at J, with 10 bases between. CDR3 amino acids: CASSQVSGTNTEAFF. In DNA, the CDR3 is TGCGCCAGCAGCCAAGTTTCTGGGACGAACACTGAAGCTTTCTTT.

The rearrangement uses TRBV28 and TRBJ2-5; D may correspond to TRBD1 or TRBD2 (6 bases each). Germline CDR1 MDHEN, CDR2 SYDVKM. CDR3 length: 15 residues. V lost 3 bases and J 1 base, leaving 12 bases between the germline ends. In DNA, the CDR3 is TGTGCCAGCAGTTTTCGGGGGCCAGCCCAAGAGACCCAGTACTTC. This sequence encodes CASSFRGPAQETQYF.

V is TRBV4-1 and J is TRBJ1-6; D ambiguous. The V and J ends lost 0 bases and 0 bases respectively, with 3 bases between them. This CDR3 is 15 amino acids long. In germline, CDR1 is MGHRA, CDR2 YSYEKL. CDR3 in amino acids: CASSQENSYNSPLHF. Here the CDR3 DNA reads TGCGCCAGCAGCCAAGAAAACTCCTATAATTCACCCCTCCACTTT.

This clonotype came up many times. The chain couples TRBV10-3 to TRBJ2-1, with D possibly being TRBD1 (6 bases). V lost 2 bases to trimming and J lost 0 bases, with 8 bases between them. This CDR3 region has 15 residues. CDR1 and CDR2 (germline): ENHRY, SYGVKD. CDR3 residues: CAISERGSSYNEQFF. DNA of the CDR3: TGTGCCATCAGTGAGAGGGGGAGCTCCTACAATGAGCAGTTCTTC.

This clonotype was recorded at least ten times. The chain links TRBV29-1 to TRBJ2-1, with 10 positions matching TRBD2. The V segment lost 4 bases and the J segment 6 bases; nucleotides outside the gene matches: 18. Germline CDR1 reads SQVTM; CDR2 reads ANQGSEA. The CDR3 consists of 18 residues. The CDR3 DNA follows: TGCAGCGTTGGACAGGACGGGACTAGCGCCCTTTTGAGCAATGAGCAGTTCTTC. Its protein product is CSVGQDGTSALLSNEQFF.

This clonotype was observed a handful of times. The rearrangement links TRBV13 to TRBJ2-5; either TRBD1 or TRBD2 may fit D (5 bases each). CDR1 and CDR2 (germline): PRHDT, FYEKMQ (reference sequence). This CDR3 has 13 amino acids. Trimming stripped 5 bases from V and 5 bases from J, with 12 bases between. CDR3 loop: CASSLGWDETQYF. DNA of the CDR3: TGTGCCAGCAGCCTGGGATGGGACGAGACCCAGTACTTC.

This clonotype showed up many times. This sequence joins TRBV11-3 and TRBJ2-1; 7 positions agree with TRBD2. This CDR3 comprises 15 residues. The germline CDR1 and CDR2 sequences are SGHNT and YENEEA. V trimming: 7 bases; J trimming: 7 bases; junction bases outside the gene matches: 13. The chain's CDR3 is CASTSSASGKNEQFF. The CDR3 DNA reads TGTGCCAGCACCTCCTCGGCTAGCGGAAAGAATGAGCAGTTCTTC.

This clonotype was seen many times. The chain couples TRBV6-1 to TRBJ2-7; TRBD2 matches 8 bases. The CDR3 contains 17 residues. The V gene end was trimmed by 5 bases and the J gene end by 2 bases; junction bases not matched to a gene: 14. CDR1 is MNHNS, CDR2 SASEGT, per germline. CDR3 residues: CASSPGASGRFTYEQYF. CDR3 bases: TGTGCCAGCAGTCCCGGGGCTAGCGGGCGTTTCACCTACGAGCAGTACTTC.

The sample holds many counts of this clonotype. The chain links TRBV29-1 to TRBJ1-4; D is unresolved. CDR3 size: 13 residues. Between the trimmed V and J ends, which lost 4 bases and 5 bases, there was a span of 11 bases. Germline V gene data show CDR1 as SQVTM and CDR2 as ANQGSEA. CDR3 in amino acids: CSVGGFENEKLFF. The CDR3 DNA reads as TGCAGCGTTGGAGGGTTTGAGAATGAAAAACTGTTTTTT.

This clonotype was observed a few times. The chain carries TRBV3-1 and TRBJ2-2; 8 positions match TRBD2. J was trimmed by 5 bases and V by 5 bases; bases with no gene match: 13. CDR3 length: 17 amino acids. From germline, CDR1 is LGHDT and CDR2 YNNKEL (reference sequence). The CDR3 DNA is TGTGCCAGCAGCACTCTGGCGGGAGGTGAAGGGACCGGGGAGCTGTTTTTT. It translates to CASSTLAGGEGTGELFF.

This clonotype was counted between two and nine times. The rearrangement uses TRBV10-3 and TRBJ2-1; D is undetermined. Germline CDR1 reads ENHRY; CDR2 reads SYGVKD. The length of the CDR3 is 15 residues. Trimming pared 2 bases from V and 2 bases from J, leaving 10 bases between. CDR3 bases: TGTGCCATCAGTGAGGGTAGGGAACCCTACAATGAGCAGTTCTTC. Its protein is CAISEGREPYNEQFF.

This clonotype turned up a few times. V gene TRBV7-9 combines with J gene TRBJ2-3; D call uncertain. The CDR3 consists of 13 residues. V was shortened by 5 bases and J by 2 bases, with 8 bases between the two germline ends. CDR1 is SEHNR, CDR2 FQNEAQ, per germline (reference sequence). For the CDR3, the DNA is TGTGCCAGCAGCCCTCTGCTCACAGATACGCAGTATTTT. It encodes CASSPLLTDTQYF.

This clonotype was detected ten times or more. For the CDR3, the DNA is TGCGCCAGCAGCTTGTCCGTCCACCAAGAGACCCAGTACTTC. Translated, it gives CASSLSVHQETQYF. This chain joins TRBV5-1 and TRBJ2-5; D gene unclear. This CDR3 spans 14 amino acids. The germline V gene has CDR1 SGHRS and CDR2 YFSETQ. Trimming stripped 1 base from V and 0 bases from J, with 7 bases between.

The chain recombines TRBV20-1 with TRBJ2-6; TRBD1 might be the D (5 bases). The CDR3 length is 14 residues. Trimming took 6 bases from V and 2 from J, leaving 11 bases between them. CDR1 is DFQATT and CDR2 is SNEGSKA in the germline V gene (reference sequence). The DNA for the CDR3 is TGCAGTGCCCCTGGACAAGCTGGGGCCAACGTCCTGACTTTC. It yields the protein CSAPGQAGANVLTF.

This clonotype was counted only a few times. The chain recombines TRBV4-1 with TRBJ2-2, with D unclear. The CDR3 is made up of 12 amino acids. CDR1 and CDR2 (germline): MGHRA, YSYEKL. The V gene lost 6 bases and the J gene lost 4 bases, with 6 bases spanning the gap. This CDR3 reads CASSQITGELFF. Written as DNA, the CDR3 is TGCGCCAGCAGTCAAATCACCGGGGAGCTGTTTTTT.

The chain joins TRBV12-3 or TRBV12-4 to TRBJ2-2; 8 bases agree with TRBD1. CDR3 length: 18 amino acids. V gave up 5 bases and J gave up 1 base; unmatched junction bases: 12. CDR3 region: CASSHDDRDRLNTGELFF. CDR3 nucleotides: TGTGCCAGCAGTCATGACGATCGGGACAGGCTGAACACCGGGGAGCTGTTTTTT.

This chain connects TRBV4-1 to TRBJ2-7, with a weak D call TRBD2 (6 bases). Per the germline V gene, CDR1 is MGHRA and CDR2 is YSYEKL. V lost 3 bases, J lost 1 base, and 13 bases lay in between. The length of the CDR3 is 15 residues. DNA for the CDR3: TGCGCCAGCAGCCAGATTTATGGGGGGTCCTACGAGCAGTACGTC. Translating it yields CASSQIYGGSYEQYV.

The gene calls are TRBV7-9 and TRBJ2-4; D tentatively reads TRBD1 or TRBD2 (6 bases each). The CDR3 extends over 14 amino acids. Germline V gene lookup returns CDR1 SEHNR and CDR2 FQNEAQ (reference sequence). The V end was cut by 4 bases, the J end by 10 bases, with 17 bases between. The DNA of the CDR3 is TGTGCCAGCAGCTCCGGGGGACATGGACCTATTCAGTACTTC. This encodes CASSSGGHGPIQYF.

V usage is TRBV27 and J usage is TRBJ2-5; D is possibly TRBD1 (6 bases). The CDR3 runs to 13 residues. CDR1 and CDR2 (germline): MNHEY, SMNVEV (reference sequence). Trimming removed 9 bases from V and 2 bases from J, with 13 bases in between. This CDR3 reads CASRLGQQETQYF. In DNA form, the CDR3 reads TGTGCCAGTCGCCTTGGACAGCAAGAGACCCAGTACTTC.

The sample holds a few counts of this clonotype. V usage is TRBV12-5 and J usage is TRBJ2-5; TRBD2 aligns across 7 bases. V lost 5 bases to trimming and J lost 1 base; unmatched junction nucleotides: 7. The length of the CDR3 is 15 residues. Germline assignment: CDR1 LGHNT and CDR2 FRNRAP. CDR3 protein: CASGRGRDFQETQYF. As DNA, the CDR3 is TGTGCTAGTGGTCGGGGGAGGGATTTCCAAGAGACCCAGTACTTC. The complete variable domain, with remaining parts taken from reference TRBV12-5 and TRBJ2-5, reads DARVTQTPRHKVTEMGQEVTMRCQPILGHNTVFWYRQTMMQGLELLAYFRNRAPLDDSGMPKDRFSAEMPDATLATLKIQPSEPRDSAVYFCASGRGRDFQETQYFGPGTRLLVL.

This chain uses TRBV20-1 with TRBJ2-1; 11 nucleotides line up with TRBD2. CDR1 and CDR2 from the germline V gene are DFQATT and SNEGSKA (reference sequence). The CDR3 length is 18 residues. The V segment lost 5 bases and the J segment 1 base; nucleotides outside the gene matches: 13. The DNA of the CDR3 is TGCAGTGCTTTACTAGCGGGAGTGTCTCGTTGGTCCTACAATGAGCAGTTCTTC. It is translated as CSALLAGVSRWSYNEQFF.

This sequence joins TRBV6-1 and TRBJ2-5, with 10 positions matching TRBD1. V was clipped by 8 bases and J by 1 base; unmatched bases: 7. Germline CDR1 MNHNS, CDR2 SASEGT. The CDR3 sequence is 15 residues long. Written as DNA, the CDR3 is TGTGCCAGCGGATGGGGACAGGGGATCCAAGAGACCCAGTACTTC. The encoded protein is CASGWGQGIQETQYF.

This clonotype was seen only a few times. This rearrangement joins TRBV29-1 to TRBJ2-1; 11 positions agree with TRBD2. Trimming at V came to 3 bases and at J to 2 bases, leaving 6 bases not matched to a gene. Germline CDR1 SQVTM, CDR2 ANQGSEA. The CDR3 is 16 amino acids. Written as DNA, the CDR3 is TGCAGCGTTGAGGGGACTAGCGGACTCCCCTACAATGAGCAGTTCTTC. Translating gives CSVEGTSGLPYNEQFF.

The table lists this clonotype with many counts. This sequence joins TRBV10-3 and TRBJ2-7; D unclear. Germline V gives CDR1 ENHRY, CDR2 SYGVKD. The CDR3 extends over 13 amino acids. V was pared by 2 bases and J by 3 bases, with 8 bases between. The CDR3 region is CAISEGGIYEQYV. The CDR3 region has the DNA TGTGCCATCAGTGAGGGTGGGATCTACGAGCAGTACGTC.